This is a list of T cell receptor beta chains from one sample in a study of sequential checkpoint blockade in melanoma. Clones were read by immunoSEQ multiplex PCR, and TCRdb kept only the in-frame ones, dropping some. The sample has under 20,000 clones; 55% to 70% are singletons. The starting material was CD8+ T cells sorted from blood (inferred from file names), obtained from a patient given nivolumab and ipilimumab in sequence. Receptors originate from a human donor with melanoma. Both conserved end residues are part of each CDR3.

CDR3 protein: CASSTHTGNTGELFF
CDR3 length: 15
V gene: TRBV19

CDR3 protein: CASSQGFRETGGYTF
CDR3 length: 15
V gene: TRBV4-1

CDR3 protein: CASSYPHPGGGTEAFF
CDR3 length: 16
V gene: TRBV6-5

CDR3 protein: CATSVIKRGDTQYF
CDR3 length: 14
V gene: TRBV15

CDR3 protein: CASSFRGTSHSYEQYF
CDR3 length: 16
V gene: TRBV28

CDR3 protein: CASSKGQNGNTIYF
CDR3 length: 14
V gene: TRBV21-1

CDR3 protein: CASSLGRGNQPQHF
CDR3 length: 14
V gene: TRBV5-6

CDR3 protein: CASSPGTPEGGTEAFF
CDR3 length: 16
V gene: TRBV10-2

CDR3 protein: CASSAEERPYEQYF
CDR3 length: 14
V gene: TRBV7-9

CDR3 protein: CASSQAASSGANVLTF
CDR3 length: 16
V gene: TRBV4-2

CDR3 protein: CASSVRVHLTDTQYF
CDR3 length: 15
V gene: TRBV6-5

CDR3 protein: CASSQESGGSSSYEQYF
CDR3 length: 17
V gene: TRBV5-4

CDR3 protein: CASSLGYRIWDYGYTF
CDR3 length: 16
V gene: TRBV13

CDR3 protein: CASSVGGGETQYF
CDR3 length: 13
V gene: TRBV9

CDR3 protein: CASSLRGQGLWNTEAFF
CDR3 length: 17
V gene: TRBV11-2

CDR3 protein: CASSPGEGGYTF
CDR3 length: 12
V gene: TRBV7-9

CDR3 protein: CASSQSATGAYEQYF
CDR3 length: 15
V gene: TRBV4-1

CDR3 protein: CASSLEAGGTDTQYF
CDR3 length: 15
V gene: TRBV6-5

CDR3 protein: CASSPDRGLWDTEAFF
CDR3 length: 16
V gene: TRBV11-1

CDR3 protein: CASSPGTGHYEQYF
CDR3 length: 14
V gene: TRBV5-4

CDR3 protein: CASSLGQAKSYAIYF
CDR3 length: 15
V gene: TRBV11-2

CDR3 protein: CASSSYLTDLGGYTF
CDR3 length: 15
V gene: TRBV5-5

CDR3 protein: CASSLGPNPNRGGYTF
CDR3 length: 16
V gene: TRBV13

CDR3 protein: CATFRVAATYEQYF
CDR3 length: 14
V gene: TRBV19

CDR3 protein: CASSLYRGSPSGEKLFF
CDR3 length: 17
V gene: TRBV28

CDR3 protein: CASSDTTMRTEAFF
CDR3 length: 14
V gene: TRBV6-1

CDR3 protein: CASSIGTSGVQETQYF
CDR3 length: 16
V gene: TRBV19

CDR3 protein: CASSVGQGQNTEAFF
CDR3 length: 15
V gene: TRBV5-5

CDR3 protein: CASSYGANTEAFF
CDR3 length: 13
V gene: TRBV5-6

CDR3 protein: CASSEESFSGNTIYF
CDR3 length: 15
V gene: TRBV6-1

CDR3 protein: CASTHSTRGGQNEQFF
CDR3 length: 16
V gene: TRBV27